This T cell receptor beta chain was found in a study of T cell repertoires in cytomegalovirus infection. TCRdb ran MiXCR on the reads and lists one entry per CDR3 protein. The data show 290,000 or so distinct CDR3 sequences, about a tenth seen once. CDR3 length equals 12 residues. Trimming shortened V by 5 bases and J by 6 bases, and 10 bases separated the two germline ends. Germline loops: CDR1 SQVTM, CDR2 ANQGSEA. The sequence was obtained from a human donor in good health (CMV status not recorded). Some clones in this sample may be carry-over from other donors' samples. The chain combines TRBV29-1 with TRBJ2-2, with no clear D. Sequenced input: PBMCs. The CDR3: CSVNGRSGELFF. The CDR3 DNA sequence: TGCAGCGTTAATGGCAGGTCCGGGGAGCTGTTTTTT.